Listed here are 5 T cell receptor beta chains from one sample, sequenced in a study of blood T cell repertoires in COVID-19 (dated by TCRdb to 2019 to 2021). Receptor amplification or capture employed the immunoSEQ multiplex PCR assay. Not all clones reach the TCRdb copy of this immuneACCESS table, which keeps in-frame sequences only. Checked studies attribute under half of the gap to unresolved V genes and leave the rest unexplained. The sample table records approximately 34,000 clones; 80% of these occur just once. In total, the top ten clones hold about 15% of the sample. The sequencing input was peripheral blood. The receptors shown here come from a woman in her 70s with acute or convalescent COVID-19.

The rearrangement joins TRBV6-5 to TRBJ2-1; possible D gene TRBD1, 5 bases. Germline lookup yields CDR1 MNHEY and CDR2 SVGAGI. The length of the CDR3 is 16 residues. Trimming stripped 2 bases from V and 2 bases from J, with 13 bases between. CDR3 in amino acids: CASSYLPMGPYNEQFF. The CDR3 DNA reads TGTGCCAGCAGTTACCTCCCTATGGGGCCCTACAATGAGCAGTTCTTC.

The chain carries TRBV2 and TRBJ2-1; 7 bases fit TRBD1. J lost 4 bases, V lost 6 bases, and 12 bases had no gene match. This CDR3 has 16 amino acids. The germline gives CDR1 SNHLY, CDR2 FYNNEI. CDR3 residues: CASSPYADRFYNEQFF. CDR3 coding DNA: TGTGCCAGCAGCCCCTATGCGGACAGGTTTTACAATGAGCAGTTCTTC.

In this sample, this clone turned up once. This rearrangement joins TRBV18 to TRBJ2-2, with D possibly TRBD1 on 6 matching bases. The germline CDR1 and CDR2 sequences are KGHSH and LQKENI. The ends were cut back, 4 bases at V and 0 bases at J, with 9 bases in the middle. This CDR3 is built from 15 residues. The CDR3 here is CASSQDRTNTGELFF. The DNA of the CDR3 is TGTGCCAGCTCACAGGACAGAACGAACACCGGGGAGCTGTTTTTT. The whole variable domain, filled in from reference TRBV18 and TRBJ2-2, reads NAGVMQNPRHLVRRRGQEARLRCSPMKGHSHVYWYRQLPEEGLKFMVYLQKENIIDESGMPKERFSAEFPKEGPSILRIQQVVRGDSAAYFCASSQDRTNTGELFFGEGSRLTVL.

This clone was picked up a small number of times. This sequence joins TRBV27 and TRBJ2-2, with D unclear. Germline-derived CDR1 and CDR2 are MNHEY and SMNVEV (reference sequence). The CDR3 has 14 residues. The V end lost 0 bases, the J end lost 6 bases, and 8 bases lay between the germline ends. The CDR3 DNA reads TGTGCCAGCAGTTTATCGTACGCGGCCGGGGAGCTGTTTTTT. Its protein product is CASSLSYAAGELFF.

V and J are TRBV19 and TRBJ2-6; TRBD2 might be the D (7 bases). CDR1 and CDR2 (germline): LNHDA, SQIVND (reference sequence). The CDR3 totals 18 residues. The V end was cut by 4 bases, the J end by 1 base, with 17 bases between. The CDR3 is CASSTPAGARSGANVLTF. CDR3 bases: TGTGCCAGTAGTACCCCGGCGGGGGCCAGATCTGGGGCCAACGTCCTGACTTTC.